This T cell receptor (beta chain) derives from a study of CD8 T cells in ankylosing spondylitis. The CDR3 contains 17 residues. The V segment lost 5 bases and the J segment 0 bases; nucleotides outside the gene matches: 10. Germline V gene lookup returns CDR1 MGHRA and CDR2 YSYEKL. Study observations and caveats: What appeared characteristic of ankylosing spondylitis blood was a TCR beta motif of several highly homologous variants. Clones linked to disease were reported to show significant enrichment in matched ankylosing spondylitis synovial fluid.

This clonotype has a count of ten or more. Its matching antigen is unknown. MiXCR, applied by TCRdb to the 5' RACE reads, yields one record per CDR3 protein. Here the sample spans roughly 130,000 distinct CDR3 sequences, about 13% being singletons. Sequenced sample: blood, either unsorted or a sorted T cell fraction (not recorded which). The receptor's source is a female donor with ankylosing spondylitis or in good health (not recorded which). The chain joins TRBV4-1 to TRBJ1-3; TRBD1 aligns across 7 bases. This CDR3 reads CASSYGTVLPSGNTIYF. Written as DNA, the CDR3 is TGCGCCAGCAGCTACGGGACAGTCCTTCCCTCTGGAAACACCATATATTTT.